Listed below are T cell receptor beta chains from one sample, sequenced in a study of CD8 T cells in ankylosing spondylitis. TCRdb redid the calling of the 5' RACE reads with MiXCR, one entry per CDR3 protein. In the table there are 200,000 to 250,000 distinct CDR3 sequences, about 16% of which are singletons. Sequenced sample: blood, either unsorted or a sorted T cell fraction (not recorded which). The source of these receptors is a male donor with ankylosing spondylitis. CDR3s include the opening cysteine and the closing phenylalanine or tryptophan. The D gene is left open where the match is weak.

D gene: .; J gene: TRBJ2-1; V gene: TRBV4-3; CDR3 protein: CASSPGVAAASFNEQFF
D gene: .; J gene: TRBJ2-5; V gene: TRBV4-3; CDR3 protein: CASSQGRVRETQYF
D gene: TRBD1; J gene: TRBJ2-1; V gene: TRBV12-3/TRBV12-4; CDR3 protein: CASSLFGQAQGDEQFF
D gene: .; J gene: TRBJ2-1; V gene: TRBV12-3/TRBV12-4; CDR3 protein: CASTSLEAEQFF
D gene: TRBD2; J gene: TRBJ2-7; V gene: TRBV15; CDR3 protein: CATSTPTSGDHEQYF
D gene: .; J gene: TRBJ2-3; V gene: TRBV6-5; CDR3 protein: CASSHWERTDTQYF
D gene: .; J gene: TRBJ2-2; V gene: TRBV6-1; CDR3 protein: CASSRRVNTGELFF
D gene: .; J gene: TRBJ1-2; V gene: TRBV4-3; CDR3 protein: CASSQDNEVNYGYTF
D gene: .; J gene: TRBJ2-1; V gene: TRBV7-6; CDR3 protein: CASSFWNEAWFF
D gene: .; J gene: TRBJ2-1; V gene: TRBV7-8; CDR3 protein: CASSPPVGSYNEQFF
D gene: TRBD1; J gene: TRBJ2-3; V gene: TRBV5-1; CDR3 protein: CASSSRTGGFLADTQYF
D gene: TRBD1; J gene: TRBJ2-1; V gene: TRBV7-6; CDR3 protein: CASSSTGVVSSYNEQFF
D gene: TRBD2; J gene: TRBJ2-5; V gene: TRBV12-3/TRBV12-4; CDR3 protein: CASSHRLAEGQETQYF
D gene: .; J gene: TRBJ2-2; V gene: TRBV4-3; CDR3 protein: CASSQNRGHTGELFF
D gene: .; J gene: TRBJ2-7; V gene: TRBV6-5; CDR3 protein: CASSYGRGGYEQYF
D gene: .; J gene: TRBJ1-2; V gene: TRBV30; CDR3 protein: CAWSGGTAGGYGYTF
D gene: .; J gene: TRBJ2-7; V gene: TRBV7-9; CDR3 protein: CASSRSSEQYF
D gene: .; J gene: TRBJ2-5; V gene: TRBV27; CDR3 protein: CASSLSGETQYF
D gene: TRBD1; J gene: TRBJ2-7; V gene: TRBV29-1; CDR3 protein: CSVVDRSVFGYEQYF
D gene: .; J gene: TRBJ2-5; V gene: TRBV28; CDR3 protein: CASSLWRGATPETVGYF
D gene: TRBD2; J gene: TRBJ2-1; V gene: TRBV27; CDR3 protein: CASTSGRAINEQFF
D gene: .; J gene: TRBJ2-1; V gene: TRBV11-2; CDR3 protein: CASSTLEGGNEQFF
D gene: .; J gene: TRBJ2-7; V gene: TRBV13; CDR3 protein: CASSLGGRGYEQYF
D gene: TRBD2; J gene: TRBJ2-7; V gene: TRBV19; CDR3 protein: CASSFSLAGAYEQYF
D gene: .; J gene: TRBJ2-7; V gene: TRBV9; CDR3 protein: CASSVTGQSSYEQYF
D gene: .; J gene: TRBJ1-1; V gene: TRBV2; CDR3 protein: CASSETNTEAFF
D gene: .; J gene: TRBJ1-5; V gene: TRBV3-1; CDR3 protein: CASTGQPKVKPQHF
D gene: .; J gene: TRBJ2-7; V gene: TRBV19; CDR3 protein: CASSIRDALTYEQYF